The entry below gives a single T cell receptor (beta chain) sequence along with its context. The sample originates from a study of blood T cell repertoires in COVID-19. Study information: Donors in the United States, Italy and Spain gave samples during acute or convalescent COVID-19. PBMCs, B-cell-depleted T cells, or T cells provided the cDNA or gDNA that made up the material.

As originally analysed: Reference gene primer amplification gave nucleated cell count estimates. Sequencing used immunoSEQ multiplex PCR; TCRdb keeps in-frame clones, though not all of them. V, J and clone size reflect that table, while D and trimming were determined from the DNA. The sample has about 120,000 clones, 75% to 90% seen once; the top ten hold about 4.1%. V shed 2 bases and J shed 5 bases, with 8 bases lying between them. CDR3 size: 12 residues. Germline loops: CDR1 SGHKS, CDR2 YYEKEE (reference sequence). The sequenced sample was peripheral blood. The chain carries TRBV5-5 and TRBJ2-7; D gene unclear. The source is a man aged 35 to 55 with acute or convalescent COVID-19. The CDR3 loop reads CASSFRLHEQYF. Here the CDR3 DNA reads TGTGCCAGCAGCTTTAGACTCCACGAGCAGTACTTC.